The subject of this entry is one TCR beta chain. Its target is unknown. At one boundary the junction diverges from the germline segment, which might be a read error. This sample was included in a study of shared clonotypes between healthy human individuals. Whole-study results and caveats: An anticipated effect of sequencing depth on clonotype sharing among donors was recognized. Larger estimated richness was generally recorded for naive subsets relative to memory subsets.

Clones were sequenced by immunoSEQ multiplex PCR, and TCRdb holds only the in-frame ones, with some missing. Of about 1.1 million clones in the sample, roughly 74% were seen once. The CDR3 is made up of 15 amino acids. The germline V gene has CDR1 SGHKS and CDR2 YYEKEE (reference sequence). This chain joins TRBV5-5 and TRBJ1-1; 9 nucleotides align to TRBD1. This receptor was taken from a man between 18 and 35 years old in good health. Some clones in this sample may be carry-over from other donors' samples. The sequenced sample was memory CD4+ T cells from PBMCs. Subset noted: CD45RA-negative fraction. The CDR3 reads CVSSLWDRVSSEAFF. Written as DNA, the CDR3 is TGTGTCAGCAGCTTGTGGGACAGGGTATCATCTGAAGCCTTCTTT.